The table lists the clone carrying this TCR beta chain with a few counts. Its antigen is unidentified. This sample is drawn from a study of T-cell reconstitution after alpha-beta-depleted transplantation in children. Points from the study as a whole: Reported findings indicate that, about two months after transplant, alpha-beta T cells came from several hundred expanded clones, which were derived from non-depleted graft cells. Surviving recipient T cells and intrathymic progenitors accounted for some patients' high TCRbeta diversity at day 60. T-cell counts and diversity were attributed mostly to newly produced T cells one year after transplant.

TCRbeta library construction was performed incorporating unique molecular identifiers. TCRdb fed the PCR reads into MiXCR, producing one record per CDR3 protein. The sample carries hundreds of thousands of distinct CDR3 sequences, 10% to 15% recorded once. Unmatched junction bases numbered 3, after V lost 6 bases and J lost 2 bases. The germline CDR1 and CDR2 sequences are ENHRY and SYGVKD. The CDR3 length is 13 residues. The sequence derives from a male patient younger than 18 who had a stem cell transplant for acute myeloid leukemia, so the T cells may come from the graft donor. The chain employs TRBV10-3 and TRBJ2-7; TRBD1 matches 8 bases. The sequencing used PBMCs, mostly from graft donor cells, collected 360 days after TCRalphabeta/CD19-depleted stem cell transplant. CDR3 nucleotides: TGTGCCATCAGGGGACAGGAACCCTACGAGCAGTACTTC. Translation: CAIRGQEPYEQYF.